This is a list of T cell receptor beta chains from one sample in a study of shared clonotypes between healthy human individuals. Sequencing used immunoSEQ multiplex PCR; TCRdb keeps in-frame clones, though not all of them. Of about 2 million clones in the sample, roughly 94% were seen once. Material: naive CD8+ T cells sorted from blood. The receptor set was obtained from a young man in good health. Each CDR3 is given with its conserved first and last residue. The D gene is left open where the match is weak. A row's size may be missing; if present it is once, few, many or a size class.

v_call,d_call,j_call,cdr3_length,clone_size,cdr3_aa,cdr3_nt
TRBV28,.,TRBJ2-3,14,.,CASSLWPVTDTQYF,TGTGCCAGCAGTTTATGGCCGGTCACAGATACGCAGTATTTT
TRBV4-3,TRBD2,TRBJ2-5,15,.,CASSRLLAGGETQYF,TGCGCCAGCAGCCGCCTTTTAGCGGGAGGAGAGACCCAGTACTTC
TRBV7-9,.,TRBJ2-7,15,.,CASSQGGPRRNEQYF,TGTGCCAGCAGCCAAGGAGGGCCCCGGAGGAACGAGCAGTACTTC
TRBV29-1,.,TRBJ2-1,15,.,CSVVVDWSSYNEQFF,TGCAGCGTTGTCGTGGACTGGAGCTCCTACAATGAGCAGTTCTTC
TRBV6-5,TRBD1,TRBJ2-7,14,.,CASSSSQGAHEQYF,TGTGCCAGCAGTTCCTCCCAGGGGGCCCACGAGCAGTACTTC
TRBV7-8,.,TRBJ2-7,15,once,CASSRVRDLSYEQYF,TGTGCCAGCAGCCGCGTAAGGGACCTCTCCTACGAGCAGTACTTC
TRBV9,TRBD2,TRBJ2-3,18,.,CASSHGWTSGDNTDTQYF,TGTGCCAGCAGCCACGGGTGGACTAGCGGTGATAACACAGATACGCAGTATTTT
TRBV10-3,.,TRBJ2-6,15,once,CAVSLEGYGANVLTF,TGTGCCGTATCTTTAGAAGGGTACGGGGCCAACGTCCTGACTTTC
TRBV4-1,TRBD1,TRBJ1-3,16,.,CASSQVRGGSGNTIYF,TGCGCCAGCAGCCAAGTCAGGGGGGGTTCTGGAAACACCATATATTTT
TRBV30,.,TRBJ1-2,12,.,CAWSPQGLGYTF,TGTGCCTGGAGTCCACAGGGTCTTGGCTACACCTTC
TRBV30,.,TRBJ2-4,14,.,CAGSRGFAKNIQYF,TGTGCCGGGAGCCGGGGGTTCGCCAAAAACATTCAGTACTTC
TRBV6-5,TRBD1,TRBJ1-2,16,.,CASSLYERTGYYGYTF,TGTGCCAGCAGTTTATACGAACGGACAGGGTACTATGGCTACACCTTC
TRBV11-2,.,TRBJ2-5,14,once,CASSLDPSWETQYF,TGTGCCAGCAGCTTAGACCCCTCCTGGGAGACCCAGTACTTC
TRBV6-6,TRBD1,TRBJ1-1,13,.,CASSQGGNTEAFF,TGTGCCAGCAGTCAGGGGGGAAACACTGAAGCTTTCTTT
TRBV4-1,TRBD2,TRBJ2-5,16,.,CASSQEIAGVKETQYF,TGCGCCAGCAGCCAAGAAATAGCGGGGGTGAAAGAGACCCAGTACTTC
TRBV7-9,TRBD1,TRBJ2-7,14,.,CASSSTGGADEQYF,TGTGCCAGCAGCTCCACAGGGGGCGCCGACGAGCAGTACTTC
TRBV9,.,TRBJ2-2,13,.,CASSVQDTGELFF,TGTGCCAGCAGCGTACAGGACACCGGGGAGCTGTTTTTT
TRBV9,.,TRBJ1-1,15,once,CASSVASGWETEAFF,TGTGCCAGCAGCGTAGCGTCAGGGTGGGAGACTGAAGCTTTCTTT
TRBV19,.,TRBJ2-5,16,.,CASSIVGTGGWETQYF,TGTGCCAGTAGTATAGTCGGGACCGGGGGTTGGGAGACCCAGTACTTC
TRBV13,.,TRBJ2-1,16,.,CASSLGLSGRYNEQFF,TGTGCCAGCAGCTTAGGCCTTAGCGGAAGATACAATGAGCAGTTCTTC
TRBV6-6,.,TRBJ1-4,16,.,CASSYSMGGANEKLFF,TGTGCCAGCAGTTACTCGATGGGAGGGGCTAATGAAAAACTGTTTTTT
TRBV11-2,.,TRBJ1-4,15,once,CASSVVGNGNEKLFF,TGTGCCAGCAGCGTGGTGGGGAATGGGAATGAAAAACTGTTTTTT
TRBV11-3,.,TRBJ2-6,18,.,CASSLTYTGESGANVLTF,TGTGCCAGCAGCTTGACCTATACGGGGGAATCTGGGGCCAACGTCCTGACTTTC
TRBV27,.,TRBJ1-1,15,.,CASSFFSGLDTEAFF,TGTGCCAGCAGTTTTTTTTCCGGGTTGGACACTGAAGCTTTCTTT
TRBV7-8,.,TRBJ1-2,16,.,CASSLDRALTNYGYTF,TGTGCCAGCAGCTTAGACAGGGCCCTTACTAACTATGGCTACACCTTC
TRBV6-5,.,TRBJ1-1,13,.,CASSLGMNTEAFF,TGTGCCAGCTCCCTAGGGATGAACACTGAAGCTTTCTTT
TRBV15,TRBD2,TRBJ2-1,16,.,CATSADPSGSYNEQFF,TGTGCCACCAGCGCCGACCCTAGCGGCTCCTACAATGAGCAGTTCTTC
TRBV10-1,TRBD2,TRBJ2-3,15,.,CASSDLAGGTDTQYF,TGCGCCAGCAGTGACCTAGCGGGAGGCACAGATACGCAGTATTTT
TRBV27,.,TRBJ1-6,14,.,CASSWGRGDSPLHF,TGTGCCAGCAGTTGGGGCAGGGGAGATTCACCCCTCCACTTT
TRBV12-5,TRBD1,TRBJ2-1,15,.,CASGRPGQGVDEQFF,TGTGCTAGTGGTCGACCGGGACAGGGGGTAGATGAGCAGTTCTTC
TRBV4-3,TRBD1,TRBJ1-4,15,.,CASSLTGATNEKLFF,TGCGCCAGCAGCCTTACAGGGGCAACTAATGAAAAACTGTTTTTT
TRBV19,TRBD1,TRBJ1-2,16,.,CASSKSGGQGVYGYTF,TGTGCCAGTAGTAAATCAGGCGGACAGGGTGTCTATGGCTACACCTTC
TRBV4-2,TRBD2,TRBJ2-3,16,once,CASSQESGGLTDTQYF,TGTGCCAGCAGCCAAGAGAGCGGGGGGCTCACAGATACGCAGTATTTT
TRBV18,.,TRBJ2-1,11,once,CASSPGNEQFF,TGTGCCAGCTCACCAGGAAATGAGCAGTTCTTC
TRBV6-6,TRBD2,TRBJ2-1,16,.,CASSYSLAEVYNEQFF,TGTGCCAGCAGTTACTCCCTAGCGGAGGTCTACAATGAGCAGTTCTTC
TRBV5-6,TRBD2,TRBJ2-1,13,.,CASSLGERGEQFF,TGTGCCAGCAGCTTGGGGGAGCGGGGTGAGCAGTTCTTC
TRBV14,.,TRBJ1-3,15,.,CASSQVSGGGNTIYF,TGTGCCAGCAGCCAAGTCTCCGGGGGTGGAAACACCATATATTTT
TRBV29-1,.,TRBJ1-3,13,.,CSVAWQLGNTIYF,TGCAGCGTTGCTTGGCAATTAGGAAACACCATATATTTT
TRBV6-1,.,TRBJ2-7,14,.,CASMGLVGPVGQYF,TGTGCCAGCATGGGGTTGGTAGGCCCGGTGGGACAGTACTTC
TRBV7-9,TRBD1,TRBJ2-7,15,.,CASSLATGGGYEQYF,TGTGCCAGCAGCTTAGCCACAGGGGGCGGCTACGAGCAGTACTTC
TRBV13,TRBD1,TRBJ1-4,15,.,CASSFTGGGEEKLFF,TGTGCCAGCAGCTTCACAGGGGGTGGGGAGGAAAAACTGTTTTTT
TRBV7-9,.,TRBJ2-7,12,.,CASSSGQYEQYF,TGTGCCAGCAGCTCGGGACAATACGAGCAGTACTTC
TRBV7-9,TRBD1,TRBJ2-2,18,.,CASSLGARQGASTGELFF,TGTGCCAGCAGCTTGGGGGCCCGACAGGGGGCTAGCACCGGGGAGCTGTTTTTT
TRBV28,.,TRBJ1-4,16,.,CASSPGWGGPNEKLFF,TGTGCCAGCAGCCCTGGCTGGGGCGGACCCAATGAAAAACTGTTTTTT
TRBV29-1,.,TRBJ2-7,13,.,CSVEFGQVYEQYF,TGCAGCGTTGAATTTGGGCAGGTCTACGAGCAGTACTTC
TRBV6-6,.,TRBJ2-7,16,.,CASSHGTVGPSYEQYF,TGTGCCAGCAGTCACGGGACGGTCGGGCCCTCCTACGAGCAGTACTTC
TRBV6-5,.,TRBJ1-1,13,.,CASRYQVSTEAFF,TGTGCCAGCAGGTATCAGGTCTCCACTGAAGCTTTCTTT
TRBV13,.,TRBJ1-3,15,few,CASSLSGVSGNTIYF,TGTGCCAGCAGCTTATCGGGAGTGTCTGGAAACACCATATATTTT
TRBV25-1,TRBD2,TRBJ2-2,17,.,CASSPLAGTTNTGELFF,TGTGCCAGCAGCCCACTAGCGGGGACAACGAACACCGGGGAGCTGTTTTTT
TRBV19,.,TRBJ2-7,16,.,CASSPAQHSLSYEQYF,TGTGCCAGTAGCCCCGCTCAGCACTCCCTCTCCTACGAGCAGTACTTC
TRBV19,.,TRBJ1-1,12,.,CASSIGVTEAFF,TGTGCCAGTAGTATAGGGGTTACTGAAGCTTTCTTT
TRBV7-9,.,TRBJ2-1,15,once,CASTPPASAFNEQFF,TGTGCCAGCACCCCCCCGGCTAGCGCGTTCAATGAGCAGTTCTTC
TRBV13,.,TRBJ1-1,11,once,CASGGDTEAFF,TGTGCCAGCGGGGGCGACACTGAAGCTTTCTTT
TRBV6-5,TRBD1,TRBJ2-7,14,.,CASSPGTGVYEQYF,TGTGCCAGCAGCCCCGGGACAGGGGTTTACGAGCAGTACTTC
TRBV11-2,.,TRBJ1-2,15,.,CASSPDYRDYYGYTF,TGTGCCAGCAGCCCTGACTACAGGGATTACTATGGCTACACCTTC
TRBV6-6,TRBD1,TRBJ1-3,15,.,CASKDPTGYRNTIYF,TGTGCCAGTAAGGACCCGACAGGGTACCGAAACACCATATATTTT
TRBV5-1,.,TRBJ2-7,15,.,CASSLALGSVLEQYF,TGCGCCAGCAGCTTGGCCCTGGGTAGTGTCCTCGAGCAGTACTTC
TRBV6-5,.,TRBJ2-3,16,.,CASSYSSARGKDTQYF,TGTGCCAGCAGTTATTCATCGGCCCGGGGTAAAGATACGCAGTATTTT
TRBV27,.,TRBJ2-5,18,.,CASSLLGGPRGIQETQYF,TGTGCCAGCAGTTTATTGGGGGGGCCAAGGGGGATCCAAGAGACCCAGTACTTC
TRBV9,TRBD2,TRBJ2-5,16,.,CASSSRTSGLEETQYF,TGTGCCAGCAGCTCCCGGACTAGCGGACTAGAAGAGACCCAGTACTTC